The rows below give T cell receptor beta chains drawn from one sample of a study of blood T cell repertoires in COVID-19. TCRdb keeps only in-frame clones here, not all; method: immunoSEQ multiplex PCR. The data contain just under 65,000 clones, roughly 80% of them singletons. Specimen: peripheral blood. Receptors were obtained from a man aged 55-75 years with COVID-19, enrolled during active disease. CDR3s include the opening cysteine and the closing phenylalanine or tryptophan. A D gene is named only where the DNA matches it firmly. The size field is filled for only some rows; it gives once, few, many or a size class.

V gene	clone size	D gene	J gene	CDR3 protein	CDR3 DNA
TRBV13	-	TRBD2	TRBJ2-1	CASSLGLASYNEQFF	TGTGCCAGCAGCCTCGGACTAGCGTCCTACAATGAGCAGTTCTTC
TRBV5-5	-	-	TRBJ2-5	CASSTPGGGVETQYF	TGTGCCAGCAGCACCCCGGGGGGCGGGGTAGAGACCCAGTACTTC
TRBV12-3/TRBV12-4	-	-	TRBJ2-5	CASSRAAGTQYF	TGTGCCAGCAGCCGGGCCGCGGGGACCCAGTACTTC
TRBV6-4	-	-	TRBJ1-1	CASSAPYRADESNTEAFF	TGTGCCAGCAGTGCCCCCTACAGGGCGGATGAATCGAACACTGAAGCTTTCTTT
TRBV19	-	TRBD2	TRBJ2-2	CASSQEALAGVTGELFF	TGTGCCAGTAGCCAAGAAGCTCTAGCGGGGGTCACCGGGGAGCTGTTTTTT
TRBV3-1/TRBV3-2	-	TRBD2	TRBJ2-7	CASSQEYLAVTYEQYF	TGTGCCAGCAGCCAAGAGTACCTAGCGGTTACCTACGAGCAGTACTTC
TRBV14	few	TRBD2	TRBJ2-7	CASSQRGGVQYF	TGTGCCAGCAGCCAACGCGGGGGAGTGCAGTACTTC
TRBV6-4	-	TRBD2	TRBJ2-2	CASSSGRSAGELFF	TGTGCCAGCAGTTCCGGGAGGTCAGCCGGGGAGCTGTTTTTT
TRBV29-1	-	TRBD2	TRBJ2-5	CSANPAGVETQYF	TGCAGCGCCAACCCAGCGGGGGTGGAGACCCAGTACTTC
TRBV12-3/TRBV12-4	-	TRBD2	TRBJ2-7	CASSYSGRYEQYF	TGTGCCAGCAGTTATAGCGGGAGGTACGAGCAGTACTTC
TRBV28	once	TRBD2	TRBJ2-1	CASGILAGGENEQFF	TGTGCCAGCGGGATCTTAGCGGGGGGGGAAAATGAGCAGTTCTTC
TRBV21-1	-	-	TRBJ1-2	CASLGQFQGYTF	TGTGCCAGTTTAGGACAGTTCCAGGGCTACACCTTC
TRBV5-5	-	TRBD2	TRBJ2-2	CASSRAGGSNTGELFF	TGTGCCAGCAGCAGAGCGGGGGGCTCGAACACCGGGGAGCTGTTTTTT
TRBV4-1	-	-	TRBJ2-7	CAQPGEQYF	TGCGCCCAACCCGGCGAGCAGTACTTC
TRBV12-3/TRBV12-4	-	-	TRBJ2-6	CASTYSGANVLTF	TGTGCCAGCACGTACTCTGGGGCTAACGTCCTGACTTTC
TRBV19	few	-	TRBJ1-1	CASSSHLNTEAFF	TGTGCCAGTAGTTCGCACCTAAACACTGAAGCTTTCTTT
TRBV19	-	-	TRBJ2-1	CASSMLAQSTYNEQFF	TGTGCCAGTAGTATGCTAGCGCAGAGTACCTACAATGAGCAGTTCTTC